What follows are 20 T cell receptor beta chains derived from one specimen sequenced in a study of beta chain features in type 1 diabetes. Study findings and constraints: Moderate but significant shortening of TCRB CDR3s was recorded in all four CD4+ subsets from Type 1 diabetes patients.

These receptors have no known antigen. Isolated RNA was reverse transcribed in full, so expressed TCRB transcripts were sequenced. Here immunoSEQ multiplex PCR was the method, and the copy in TCRdb shows in-frame clones only, minus some. The data show around 280,000 clones, with 15% seen just once and 0.015% to 0.019% held by the top ten. Source material: naive CD4+ T cells from blood. These receptor sequences come from a man between 18 and 29 years old with type 1 diabetes.

This clone was picked up a small number of times. The chain uses TRBV5-4 and TRBJ1-2; possible D gene TRBD1, 5 bases. Trimming removed 0 bases from V and 7 bases from J, with 10 bases in between. In germline, CDR1 is SGHNT, CDR2 YYREEE (reference sequence). CDR3 length: 13 amino acids. CDR3 protein: CASSLVPRGGYTF. CDR3 DNA: TGTGCCAGCAGCTTGGTCCCTAGGGGTGGCTACACCTTC. Drawing the rest from reference TRBV5-4 and TRBJ1-2, the complete variable domain is ETGVTQSPTHLIKTRGQQVTLRCSSQSGHNTVSWYQQALGQGPQFIFQYYREEENGRGNFPPRFSGLQFPNYSSELNVNALELDDSALYLCASSLVPRGGYTFGSGTRLTVV.

This clone was picked up a small number of times. The chain links TRBV19 to TRBJ2-4, with TRBD1 as a possible D gene (6 bases). Germline values: CDR1 LNHDA, CDR2 SQIVND (reference sequence). The CDR3 totals 11 residues. The ends were cut back, 9 bases at V and 6 bases at J, with 9 bases in the middle. The CDR3 loop is CASSRGNIQYF. The CDR3 DNA sequence: TGTGCCAGCTCCAGGGGAAACATTCAGTACTTC.

The chain recombines TRBV6-6 with TRBJ2-1, with TRBD2 matching over 7 bases. V lost 10 bases and J lost 0; bases outside the gene matches: 9. Germline values: CDR1 MNHNY, CDR2 SVGAGI (reference sequence). CDR3 length: 15 amino acids. CDR3 in DNA: TGTGCCACCATTTTGGGGGGGAGCTCCTACAATGAGCAGTTCTTC. Translation: CATILGGSSYNEQFF.

The chain is built from TRBV28 and TRBJ2-2; D remains unclear. V was pared by 6 bases and J by 2 bases, with 4 bases between. The CDR3 runs 12 residues. The germline V gene encodes CDR1 MDHEN and CDR2 SYDVKM. The CDR3 region has the DNA TGTGCCAGCAGCCAAAACACCGGGGAGCTGTTTTTT. Translation gives CASSQNTGELFF.

The chain has TRBV5-1 and TRBJ2-3; D is ambiguous. The CDR3 contains 13 residues. V gave up 6 bases and J gave up 0 bases, with 8 bases separating them. Germline V lookup: CDR1 SGHRS, CDR2 YFSETQ. CDR3 in amino acids: CASTERSTDTQYF. Here the CDR3 DNA reads TGCGCCAGCACCGAGAGGAGCACAGATACGCAGTATTTT.

The chain carries TRBV27 and TRBJ1-4; 10 positions match TRBD1. V trimming: 7 bases; J trimming: 10 bases; junction bases outside the gene matches: 9. The CDR3 runs 14 residues. Germline assignment: CDR1 MNHEY and CDR2 SMNVEV (reference sequence). This CDR3 reads CASKPGQGRVKLFF. In nucleotides, the CDR3 is TGTGCCAGCAAACCGGGACAGGGGCGGGTAAAACTGTTTTTT.

This clone has just a few counts. The rearrangement links TRBV6-6 to TRBJ1-5; D not resolved. The CDR3 is made up of 14 amino acids. Between the trimmed V and J ends, which lost 5 bases and 5 bases, there was a span of 13 bases. From germline, CDR1 is MNHNY and CDR2 SVGAGI (reference sequence). The CDR3 region is CASSLYPSDQPQHF. DNA of the CDR3: TGTGCCAGCAGTCTCTATCCTTCCGATCAGCCCCAGCATTTT.

This sequence joins TRBV19 and TRBJ2-1; the D is unclear. The germline gives CDR1 LNHDA, CDR2 SQIVND (reference sequence). Trimming stripped 6 bases from V and 7 bases from J, with 10 bases between. The CDR3 has 12 residues. CDR3 loop: CASSARGNEQFF. CDR3 DNA sequence: TGTGCCAGTAGCGCACGAGGTAATGAGCAGTTCTTC.

The genes are TRBV11-2 and TRBJ2-1; D might be TRBD1 (6 bases). The length of the CDR3 is 16 residues. Germline CDR1 is SGHAT and CDR2 is FQNNGV. Trimming took off 1 base at V and 7 bases at J, with 17 bases between the two ends. This chain's CDR3 is CASSLVGTGIWNEQFF. The CDR3 DNA sequence: TGTGCCAGCAGCTTAGTGGGTACAGGGATTTGGAATGAGCAGTTCTTC. Complete variable domain (other parts from reference TRBV11-2 and TRBJ2-1): EAGVAQSPRYKIIEKRQSVAFWCNPISGHATLYWYQQILGQGPKLLIQFQNNGVVDDSQLPKDRFSAERLKGVDSTLKIQPAKLEDSAVYLCASSLVGTGIWNEQFFGPGTRLTVL.

The gene calls are TRBV30 and TRBJ1-1; 9 nucleotides line up with TRBD1. Germline CDR1 and CDR2: GTSNPN and SVGIG (reference sequence). V was pared by 3 bases and J by 4 bases, with 6 bases of the junction left unmatched. This CDR3 spans 14 amino acids. CDR3: CAWRPSDRGTEAFF. CDR3 nucleotide sequence: TGTGCCTGGAGGCCCTCGGACAGGGGCACTGAAGCTTTCTTT.

This sequence joins TRBV5-1 and TRBJ2-3; perhaps TRBD2 as D (7 bases). The V end lost 4 bases, the J end lost 5 bases, and 20 bases lay between the germline ends. The germline V gene encodes CDR1 SGHRS and CDR2 YFSETQ. The CDR3 contains 16 residues. DNA of the CDR3: TGCGCCAGCAGCCCATCAGAGGGGGGGCGGAGAGATACGCAGTATTTT. Translation: CASSPSEGGRRDTQYF.

This clone was observed a handful of times. The J gene is TRBJ2-2, the V gene TRBV15; D gene uncertain. CDR1 LNHNV and CDR2 YYDKDF come from the germline V gene (reference sequence). The V end lost 1 base, the J end lost 1 base, and 13 bases lay between the germline ends. The CDR3 length is 17 residues. Here the CDR3 reads CATSRGQNLRNTGELFF. The CDR3 DNA reads as TGTGCCACCAGCAGAGGTCAGAATCTTCGGAACACCGGGGAGCTGTTTTTT. The entire variable domain, with the rest obtained from reference TRBV15 and TRBJ2-2, is as follows: DAMVIQNPRYQVTQFGKPVTLSCSQTLNHNVMYWYQQKSSQAPKLLFHYYDKDFNNEADTPDNFQSRRPNTSFCFLDIRSPGLGDTAMYLCATSRGQNLRNTGELFFGEGSRLTVL.

This chain uses TRBV19 with TRBJ2-6, with D unclear. Trimming stripped 3 bases from V and 4 bases from J, with 7 bases between. Looked up from germline, CDR1 is LNHDA and CDR2 is SQIVND (reference sequence). This CDR3 region has 14 residues. CDR3 in DNA: TGTGCCAGTAGTATGTTCTCCGGGGCCAACGTCCTGACTTTC. Protein: CASSMFSGANVLTF.

V gene TRBV7-2 combines with J gene TRBJ2-2; D is unresolved. CDR1 is SGHTA and CDR2 is FQGNSA in the germline V gene. There are 18 residues in the CDR3. Trimming stripped 5 bases from V and 0 bases from J, with 19 bases between. The CDR3, as DNA: TGTGCCAGCAGCCTATCGGTTAAGTTCGCAACGAACACCGGGGAGCTGTTTTTT. As protein: CASSLSVKFATNTGELFF.

The V and J genes are TRBV5-6 and TRBJ2-5, with a possible D match to TRBD2 (6 bases). V lost 0 bases and J lost 4, with 10 bases in between. CDR3 length: 14 amino acids. In germline, CDR1 is SGHDT, CDR2 YYEEEE. The CDR3 spells CASSLGGDGETQYF. In DNA, the CDR3 is TGTGCCAGCAGCTTGGGCGGGGATGGAGAGACCCAGTACTTC. Complete variable domain (other parts from reference TRBV5-6 and TRBJ2-5): DAGVTQSPTHLIKTRGQQVTLRCSPKSGHDTVSWYQQALGQGPQFIFQYYEEEERQRGNFPDRFSGHQFPNYSSELNVNALLLGDSALYLCASSLGGDGETQYFGPGTRLLVL.

The chain employs TRBV5-4 and TRBJ2-3, with 7 bases identical to TRBD2. V dropped 1 base and J dropped 2; count of bases not matched to a gene: 4. This CDR3 is built from 15 residues. Per the germline V gene, CDR1 is SGHNT and CDR2 is YYREEE (reference sequence). CDR3 amino acids: CASSLRAGVTDTQYF. CDR3 bases: TGTGCCAGCAGCTTGCGGGCGGGGGTCACAGATACGCAGTATTTT.

The V call is TRBV15, the J call TRBJ2-3; TRBD2 is a possible D gene (6 bases). CDR3 length equals 14 residues. Germline CDR1 is LNHNV and CDR2 is YYDKDF (reference sequence). The germline V and J ends were trimmed by 1 base and 2 bases, with 7 bases remaining between them. The DNA of the CDR3 is TGTGCCACCAGCAGAGGGGAGGCCACAGATACGCAGTATTTT. This codes for CATSRGEATDTQYF.

V and J are TRBV30 and TRBJ2-7, with TRBD2 as a possible D gene (5 bases). Germline V gene data show CDR1 as GTSNPN and CDR2 as SVGIG (reference sequence). V was pared by 5 bases and J by 7 bases, with 18 bases between. The CDR3 sequence is 13 residues long. DNA of the CDR3: TGTGCCTGGGCGGATAGCGCGAATTGGGAGCAGTACTTC. It yields the protein CAWADSANWEQYF. The full variable domain, its missing parts supplied by reference TRBV30 and TRBJ2-7, is SQTIHQWPATLVQPVGSPLSLECTVEGTSNPNLYWYRQAAGRGLQLLFYSVGIGQISSEVPQNLSASRPQDRQFILSSKKLLLSDSGFYLCAWADSANWEQYFGPGTRLTVT.

The rearrangement joins TRBV7-7 to TRBJ2-1; the match to TRBD1 covers 9 bases. Germline V gene lookup returns CDR1 SSHAT and CDR2 FNYEAQ (reference sequence). The length of the CDR3 is 13 residues. The trim removed 6 bases at V and 7 bases at J, leaving 4 bases unmatched. CDR3 DNA sequence: TGTGCCAGCAGTCGGGACAGGGCTAATGAGCAGTTCTTC. It translates to CASSRDRANEQFF. The entire variable domain, with the rest obtained from reference TRBV7-7 and TRBJ2-1, is as follows: GAGVSQSPRYKVTKRGQDVTLRCDPISSHATLYWYQQALGQGPEFLTYFNYEAQPDKSGLPSDRFSAERPEGSISTLTIQRTEQRDSAMYRCASSRDRANEQFFGPGTRLTVL.

This clone was picked up a small number of times. This chain uses TRBV6-5 with TRBJ1-2, with a possible D match to TRBD1 (6 bases). The CDR3 has 15 residues. Trimming took 2 bases from V and 7 from J, leaving 17 bases between them. Germline V gene sequence: CDR1 MNHEY, CDR2 SVGAGI. The CDR3 DNA reads as TGTGCCAGCAGTTACGACAGACAGGACCAGCTTGGCTACACCTTC. It translates to CASSYDRQDQLGYTF.